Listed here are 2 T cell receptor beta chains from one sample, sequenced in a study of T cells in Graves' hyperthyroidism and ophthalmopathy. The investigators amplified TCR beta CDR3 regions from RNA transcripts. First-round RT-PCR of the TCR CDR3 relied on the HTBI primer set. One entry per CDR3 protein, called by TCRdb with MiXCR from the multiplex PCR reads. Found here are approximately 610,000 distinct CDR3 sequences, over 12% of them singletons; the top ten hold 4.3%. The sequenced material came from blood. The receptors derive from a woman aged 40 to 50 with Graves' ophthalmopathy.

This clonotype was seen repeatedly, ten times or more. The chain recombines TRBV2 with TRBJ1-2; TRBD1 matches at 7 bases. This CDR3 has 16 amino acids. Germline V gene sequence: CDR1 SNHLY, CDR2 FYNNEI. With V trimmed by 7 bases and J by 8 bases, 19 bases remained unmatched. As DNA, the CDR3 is TGTGCCAGCACCCCGGTCGGGACAGACTTCACATGGGGCTACACCTTC. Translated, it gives CASTPVGTDFTWGYTF.

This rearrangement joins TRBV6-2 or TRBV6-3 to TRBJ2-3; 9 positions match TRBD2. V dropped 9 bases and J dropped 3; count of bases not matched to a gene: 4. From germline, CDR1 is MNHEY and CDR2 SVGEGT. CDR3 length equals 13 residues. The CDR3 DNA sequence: TGTGCCAGTAGCGGGAGTGAAACAGATACGCAGTATTTT. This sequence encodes CASSGSETDTQYF.